These 26 T cell receptor beta chains were all obtained from the same sample, sequenced in a study of shared clonotypes between healthy human individuals (TCRdb year 2020). The library was built by means of the immunoSEQ multiplex PCR assay. TCRdb retrieved this table from immuneACCESS and kept in-frame rearrangements only. Not all clones are present; in checked studies, unresolved V genes account for under half, and no reason is known for the remainder. Present in this sample are a few million clones, 80% to 95% of which were seen just once. The ten largest clonotypes hold about 0.37% of the sample. Material: naive CD4+ T cells from PBMCs. According to the study, the label for this sample's cell subset or site signals: CD45RA+ positively selected. These receptors were collected from a man aged 18 to 29 in good health. Some clones in this sample may be carry-over from other donors' samples.

The CDR3 here is CASTRTGGIHGEQYF. CDR3 nucleotide sequence: TGTGCCAGCACAAGGACAGGGGGCATCCACGGCGAGCAGTACTTC. V and J are TRBV28 and TRBJ2-7; TRBD1 matches 11 bases. The CDR3 has 15 residues. Germline lookup yields CDR1 MDHEN and CDR2 SYDVKM. V lost 7 bases, J lost 6 bases, and 11 bases stayed unmatched.

This clone was recorded once. This chain joins TRBV5-6 and TRBJ2-5; 10 bases match TRBD1. This CDR3 is 16 amino acids long. After removal of 3 bases from V and 5 bases from J, the junction contained 10 bases not matched to a gene. Germline CDR1 is SGHDT and CDR2 is YYEEEE. In DNA form, the CDR3 reads TGTGCCAGCAGCTCAGCCGGGACAGGGGCCCGGGAGACCCAGTACTTC. Translation gives CASSSAGTGARETQYF.

The V and J genes are TRBV28 and TRBJ2-7, with a weak D call TRBD2 (5 bases). This CDR3 is 13 amino acids long. Germline V gives CDR1 MDHEN, CDR2 SYDVKM. V was trimmed by 5 bases and J by 6 bases, leaving 14 bases between them. The CDR3 spells CASSPGRAREQYF. CDR3 nucleotide sequence: TGTGCCAGCAGTCCTGGGCGGGCCCGCGAGCAGTACTTC.

The CDR3 spells CASRETGGGYTF. CDR3 coding DNA: TGCGCCAGCAGGGAGACAGGGGGAGGCTACACCTTC. The chain employs TRBV5-1 and TRBJ1-2; TRBD1 matches at 9 bases. In germline, CDR1 is SGHRS, CDR2 YFSETQ. Germline trimming cut 5 bases from V and 8 bases from J; bases unmatched to any gene: 4. This CDR3 spans 12 amino acids.

This chain links TRBV5-6 with TRBJ2-7, with 12 positions matching TRBD2. V dropped 2 bases and J dropped 2; count of bases not matched to a gene: 2. This CDR3 is built from 15 residues. The germline gives CDR1 SGHDT, CDR2 YYEEEE. CDR3 loop: CASSFGLAGTYEQYF. In nucleotides, the CDR3 is TGTGCCAGCAGCTTTGGACTAGCGGGAACCTACGAGCAGTACTTC.

This clone has just one count. Additional DNA sequences in this sample encode the identical CDR3. V usage is TRBV10-3 and J usage is TRBJ2-7; D ambiguous. Germline assignment: CDR1 ENHRY and CDR2 SYGVKD. Trimming removed 0 bases from V and 5 bases from J, with 5 bases in between. This CDR3 is built from 12 residues. The CDR3 coding sequence is TGTGCCATCAGTGAGTCGGGCAACGAGCAGTACTTC. Translated, it gives CAISESGNEQYF.

This clone was counted a single time. This chain uses TRBV2 with TRBJ1-5, with D possibly TRBD1 on 6 matching bases. The CDR3 is made up of 14 amino acids. V was shortened by 6 bases and J by 4 bases, with 13 bases between the two germline ends. Germline CDR1 is SNHLY and CDR2 is FYNNEI. The chain's CDR3 is CASRAGQMNQPQHF. CDR3 coding DNA: TGTGCCAGCAGGGCCGGACAGATGAATCAGCCCCAGCATTTT.

As to this clone: The same CDR3 can be traced to other DNA sequences in this sample. V usage is TRBV7-9 and J usage is TRBJ1-4; 7 bases are a match to TRBD1. The ends lost 5 bases at V and 3 bases at J; junction bases unmatched: 3. CDR3 length equals 14 residues. Germline V gene sequence: CDR1 SEHNR, CDR2 FQNEAQ (reference sequence). The CDR3, as DNA: TGTGCCAGCAGCCTAGGGGGCTCTAATGAAAAACTGTTTTTT. Translated: CASSLGGSNEKLFF.

The V gene is TRBV2, the J gene TRBJ2-3; TRBD2 aligns across 8 bases. Trimming removed 6 bases from V and 3 bases from J; junction bases left unmatched: 11. Per germline, CDR1 SNHLY and CDR2 FYNNEI. The CDR3 totals 16 residues. CDR3 in DNA: TGTGCCAGCAGCGCCCGACTAGCGACTACAACAGATACGCAGTATTTT. Amino acid sequence: CASSARLATTTDTQYF.

The chain has TRBV10-1 and TRBJ1-3, with a weak D call TRBD1 (5 bases). The V end lost 3 bases, the J end lost 1 base, and 10 bases lay between the germline ends. Germline lookup yields CDR1 WNHNN and CDR2 SYGVQD (reference sequence). The CDR3 is made up of 15 amino acids. The CDR3 sequence is CASSEWGGSGNTIYF. CDR3 in DNA: TGCGCCAGCAGTGAATGGGGGGGGTCTGGAAACACCATATATTTT.

The rearrangement links TRBV19 to TRBJ2-7; TRBD1 matches 11 bases. This CDR3 has 17 amino acids. The V segment lost 4 bases and the J segment 5 bases; nucleotides outside the gene matches: 13. From germline, CDR1 is LNHDA and CDR2 SQIVND (reference sequence). The CDR3 bases are TGTGCCAGTAGTACCCCCGCCGGGACAGGGGGTTATAACGAGCAGTACTTC. Translation: CASSTPAGTGGYNEQYF.

This rearrangement joins TRBV21-1 to TRBJ2-3; the table gives TRBD1 as D, unverified against the DNA. TRBV21-1 counts as a pseudogene. The CDR3 covers 19 residues. CDR3 in DNA: TGTGCACGACTCGGGACACCATTATCTTTTGGTACTAGCACAGATACGCAGTATTTT. As protein: CARLGTPLSFGTSTDTQYF.

This chain links TRBV5-1 with TRBJ2-7; TRBD2 might be the D (5 bases). The CDR3 covers 13 residues. Germline assignment: CDR1 SGHRS and CDR2 YFSETQ. V lost 4 bases, J lost 3 bases, and 11 bases lay in between. CDR3 amino acids: CASSPEDFYEQYF. Here the CDR3 DNA reads TGCGCCAGCAGCCCGGAGGACTTCTACGAGCAGTACTTC.

DNA of the CDR3: TGTGCCAGCAGCCTTCAAGGGACCTCGCTCCATCAGCCCCAGCATTTT. Amino acid sequence: CASSLQGTSLHQPQHF. This rearrangement joins TRBV7-9 to TRBJ1-5, with a tentative D call TRBD1 (5 bases). Germline CDR1 and CDR2: SEHNR and FQNEAQ (reference sequence). V shed 5 bases and J shed 5 bases, with 19 bases lying between them. CDR3 size: 16 residues.

The V call is TRBV2, the J call TRBJ1-1, with D unresolved. Germline CDR1 reads SNHLY; CDR2 reads FYNNEI. The CDR3 has 14 residues. V was cut by 9 bases and J by 4 bases, with 18 bases left in between. The DNA for the CDR3 is TGTGCCAGTACCCGAGGGTGGCAAGGCACTGAAGCTTTCTTT. Translation: CASTRGWQGTEAFF.

Note on this clone: One end of the junction varies from germline; a read error may be responsible. The chain carries TRBV23-1 and TRBJ1-2; TRBD1 might be the D (6 bases). TRBV23-1 has ORF status, its function being uncertain. The CDR3 extends over 9 amino acids. CDR3 in amino acids: CASSQSDSF. DNA for the CDR3: TGCGCCAGCAGTCAATCGGACAGCTTC.

To note about this clone: Other DNA sequences in the same sample also yield this CDR3. The genes are TRBV25-1 and TRBJ1-5; perhaps TRBD1 as D (6 bases). The V gene lost 6 bases and the J gene lost 4 bases, with 7 bases spanning the gap. The V gene's germline CDR1 is MGHDK and CDR2 SYGVNS. The CDR3 is 12 amino acids. The CDR3 loop reads CASRQGNQPQHF. Here the CDR3 DNA reads TGTGCCAGCAGGCAGGGGAATCAGCCCCAGCATTTT.

This chain connects TRBV27 to TRBJ2-1; D is perhaps TRBD2 (5 bases). With 1 base removed from V and 4 bases from J, the gap between germline ends came to 14 bases. Germline V gene lookup returns CDR1 MNHEY and CDR2 SMNVEV (reference sequence). This CDR3 has 16 residues. This CDR3 is CASSLYPGILYNEQFF. The CDR3 DNA is TGTGCCAGCAGTTTATATCCGGGGATACTATACAATGAGCAGTTCTTC.

The V and J genes are TRBV19 and TRBJ2-6, with 8 bases matching TRBD1. CDR1 is LNHDA and CDR2 is SQIVND in the germline V gene (reference sequence). V lost 5 bases and J lost 7; bases outside the gene matches: 10. The length of the CDR3 is 16 residues. CDR3 sequence reads: CASSLWTGTDANVLTF. The DNA for the CDR3 is TGTGCCAGTAGTCTTTGGACAGGGACCGATGCCAACGTCCTGACTTTC.

V is TRBV30 and J is TRBJ2-1; no clear D gene. Trimming stripped 0 bases from V and 10 bases from J, with 16 bases between. This CDR3 is 14 amino acids long. Germline V CDR1 and CDR2: GTSNPN, SVGIG (reference sequence). CDR3 sequence: CAWSVKNNVGEQFF. The CDR3 region has the DNA TGTGCCTGGAGTGTAAAAAATAACGTCGGGGAGCAGTTCTTC.

The CDR3 nucleotides read TGTGCCAGCAGCCCCAGGGGCCCAAGCTCCTACGAGCAGTACTTC. This sequence encodes CASSPRGPSSYEQYF. The gene calls are TRBV5-6 and TRBJ2-7, with a possible D match to TRBD1 (6 bases). Trimming shortened V by 4 bases and J by 0 bases, and 14 bases separated the two germline ends. CDR1 SGHDT and CDR2 YYEEEE come from the germline V gene. CDR3 length equals 15 residues.

This chain joins TRBV5-1 and TRBJ2-1; the match to TRBD2 covers 7 bases. The CDR3 runs to 18 residues. The V segment lost 5 bases and the J segment 0 bases; nucleotides outside the gene matches: 14. The germline CDR1 and CDR2 sequences are SGHRS and YFSETQ. The CDR3 region is CASSLTAGVPDSYNEQFF. As DNA, the CDR3 is TGCGCCAGCAGTCTTACGGCGGGAGTACCGGACTCCTACAATGAGCAGTTCTTC.

V gene TRBV7-2 combines with J gene TRBJ2-1, with 7 bases that match TRBD2. The germline gives CDR1 SGHTA, CDR2 FQGNSA. This CDR3 has 15 residues. The trim removed 2 bases at V and 2 bases at J, leaving 3 bases unmatched. CDR3 coding DNA: TGTGCCAGCAGCTTAAGCGGGATGCCCTACAATGAGCAGTTCTTC. Residues: CASSLSGMPYNEQFF.

The chain combines TRBV27 with TRBJ1-5, with D maybe TRBD1 (6 bases). Per the germline V gene, CDR1 is MNHEY and CDR2 is SMNVEV (reference sequence). Trimming stripped 5 bases from V and 5 bases from J, with 13 bases between. This CDR3 is 14 amino acids long. CDR3 region: CASSQTGPYQPQHF. The CDR3 nucleotides read TGTGCCAGCAGTCAGACAGGCCCCTATCAGCCCCAGCATTTT.

The chain recombines TRBV21-1 with TRBJ1-1; the table assigns TRBD1, which was not confirmed against the DNA. TRBV21-1 is termed a pseudogene. The CDR3 consists of 17 residues. CDR3 sequence: CASSALAPGQLNTEAFF. The CDR3 DNA is TGTGCCAGCAGCGCGTTAGCCCCGGGACAGCTGAACACTGAAGCTTTCTTT.

This sequence joins TRBV18 and TRBJ2-7; the D gene is possibly TRBD2 (7 bases). CDR3 length: 16 amino acids. Trimming shortened V by 3 bases and J by 3 bases, and 18 bases separated the two germline ends. CDR1 KGHSH and CDR2 LQKENI come from the germline V gene. This chain's CDR3 is CASSPPGGQGGYEQYF. The CDR3 DNA sequence: TGTGCCAGCTCACCCCCGGGGGGCCAGGGTGGCTACGAGCAGTACTTC. The full variable domain, rest sourced from reference TRBV18 and TRBJ2-7, is NAGVMQNPRHLVRRRGQEARLRCSPMKGHSHVYWYRQLPEEGLKFMVYLQKENIIDESGMPKERFSAEFPKEGPSILRIQQVVRGDSAAYFCASSPPGGQGGYEQYFGPGTRLTVT.